This T cell receptor (beta chain) is from a study of T cell repertoires in cytomegalovirus infection. TCRdb reprocessed the reads with MiXCR, giving one entry per CDR3 protein. This sample has hundreds of thousands of distinct CDR3 sequences; almost 30% occur once, and the top ten carry around 20%. The CDR3 is 13 amino acids. Trimming removed 8 bases at V and 4 bases at J, with 15 bases between. With regard to this clonotype: Its antigen is currently unknown.

The J gene is TRBJ2-7, the V gene TRBV12-3 or TRBV12-4, with D possibly matching TRBD1 (5 bases). The source was cultured PBMCs, collected from culture after CMV antigen stimulation. This clonotype was obtained from a human donor in good health (CMV status not recorded). Some clones in this sample may be carry-over from other donors' samples. The CDR3 nucleotides read TGTGCCAGCGGATCACAGGCACAATACGAGCAGTACTTC. Its translation is CASGSQAQYEQYF.